The sequence of this T cell receptor beta chain was determined in a study of blood T cell repertoires in COVID-19. Only in-frame clones appear in the TCRdb table, and some are missing; sequencing was by immunoSEQ multiplex PCR. The sample shows 45,000 to 55,000 clones, less than 85% of them seen only once. The CDR3 sequence is 11 residues long. Trimming cost V 5 bases and J 7 bases, with 9 bases left between them. The germline CDR1 and CDR2 sequences are MNHEY and SVGEGT. The sequence derives from a human donor in a cohort sampled during active COVID-19. The specimen was peripheral blood. The chain couples TRBV6-2 or TRBV6-3 to TRBJ2-7; D remains ambiguous. CDR3 sequence: CASSPLSEQYF. In DNA, the CDR3 is TGTGCCAGCAGTCCCCTAAGTGAGCAGTACTTC.